This T cell receptor (beta chain) was sequenced during a study of neurological immune-mediated disorders. There are a few counts of this clonotype. Each CDR3 protein is one row after TCRdb ran MiXCR on the 5' RACE reads. The repertoire has around 69,000 distinct CDR3 sequences, almost 3.5% of them found once; the top ten carry under 4.5%. Source material: PBMCs. The TCR comes from a man aged 40-50 years with multiple sclerosis.

CDR3 DNA sequence: TGTGCCAGCAGCTTAGATGTGGGATCCGAGCAGTACTTC. Translation gives CASSLDVGSEQYF. V gene TRBV7-9 combines with J gene TRBJ2-7; unclear D gene. V was trimmed by 1 base and J by 6 bases, leaving 10 bases between them. The CDR3 length is 13 residues. Germline CDR1 is SEHNR and CDR2 is FQNEAQ (reference sequence).